This TCR beta chain was sequenced for a study of T cell repertoires in cytomegalovirus infection (dated by TCRdb to between 2018 and 2021). Background for the entire study: Donor HLA type was relevant to the analysis, because carriage of CMV infection together with the matching HLA type was indicated by public TCR beta signatures.

This clonotype was seen many times. This receptor's antigen is unknown. It has no much larger one-base neighbor in the sample; base qualities were not kept. The sequencer listed for this sample is Illumina HiSeq 1500. TCRdb passed the public sequencing reads through fastp at Q25 and MiXCR, retaining productive beta sequences. Each CDR3 protein appears once, grouped with its most common genes and DNA. The table for this sample lists 510,000 or so distinct CDR3 sequences; 26% of them were counted only once. The ten top clones hold about 12% of the sample. Beyond this particular receptor, the publication reports: The ex vivo response was dominated by HLA-C-restricted CMV-specific TCR beta clonotypes, which also provided the single most frequent clonotype in two of eight donors. In both this cohort and an independent cohort of several hundred donors, the cumulative frequency of public TCR beta family members distinguished carriers of CMV infection plus the relevant HLA type.

The specimen sequenced was PBMCs. The source is a human donor in good health (CMV status not recorded). Some clones in this sample may be carry-over from other donors' samples.

CDR3 protein: CASSAPPGTGVGTDTQYF. The sequence in DNA is TGTGCCAGCAGCGCCCCTCCCGGGACAGGGGTAGGGACAGATACGCAGTATTTT. The chain uses TRBV12-3 or TRBV12-4 and TRBJ2-3, with TRBD1 identical over 10 junction bases. From V the trimming removes 6 bases and from J it removes 3 bases, while the gene matches leave 15 bases of the junction unaccounted for. Taken from cysteine to phenylalanine, the CDR3 has 18 residues. Only CDR3 DNA is held: 54 bases, read in frame from base 1.